This TCR beta chain is drawn from a study of early T cells in non-severe SARS-CoV-2 infection. Germline loops: CDR1 SGHVS, CDR2 FQNEAQ. This CDR3 is built from 15 residues. Losses at the gene ends were 4 bases for V and 5 bases for J; bases not matched to a gene: 3. The TCR library protocol was used to attach unique molecular identifiers. These identifiers were attached to individual cDNA molecules. TCRdb analysed the 5' RACE reads with MiXCR anew, one entry per CDR3 protein. The sample shows tens of thousands of distinct CDR3 sequences, roughly a tenth of them seen only once. This chain links TRBV7-8 with TRBJ2-1, with 12 bases aligning to TRBD1. Input material: whole blood. The TCR originated in an adult who was a healthcare worker with PCR-confirmed SARS-CoV-2 infection or an uninfected control (not recorded which). CDR3 nucleotides: TGTGCCAGCAGCTCCGGGACAGGGGGCCACAATGAGCAGTTCTTC. It translates to CASSSGTGGHNEQFF.